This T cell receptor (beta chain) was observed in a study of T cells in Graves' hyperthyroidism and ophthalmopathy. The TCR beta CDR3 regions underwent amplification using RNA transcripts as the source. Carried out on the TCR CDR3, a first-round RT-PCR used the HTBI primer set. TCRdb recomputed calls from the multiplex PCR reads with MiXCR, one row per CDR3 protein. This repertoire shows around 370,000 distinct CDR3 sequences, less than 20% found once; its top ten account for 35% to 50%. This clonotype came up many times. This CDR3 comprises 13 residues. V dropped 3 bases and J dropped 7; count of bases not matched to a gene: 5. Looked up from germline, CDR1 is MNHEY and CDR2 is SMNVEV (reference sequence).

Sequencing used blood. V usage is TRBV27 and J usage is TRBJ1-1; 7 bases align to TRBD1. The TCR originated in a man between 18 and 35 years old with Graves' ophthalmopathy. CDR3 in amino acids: CASSFRQGGEAFF. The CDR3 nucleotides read TGTGCCAGCAGTTTTCGCCAGGGGGGTGAAGCTTTCTTT.